The rows below give T cell receptor beta chains drawn from one sample of a study of Ad26.COV2.S vaccination and SARS-CoV-2 variants. Sequencing was performed with immunoSEQ multiplex PCR; in TCRdb, only in-frame clones are kept and a portion is missing. The sample has 300,000 to 400,000 clones; 88% are singletons. This sample comprised peripheral blood, obtained in a trial of Ad26.COV2.S vaccine versus placebo. Receptors originate from a person aged 18-60 years who received the Ad26.COV2.S COVID-19 vaccine or a placebo. CDR3s include the opening cysteine and the closing phenylalanine or tryptophan. D genes are given only for firm matches. A row's size may be missing; if present it is once, few, many or a size class.

TRBJ2-2,TRBD2,TRBV2,NA,TGTGCCAGCAGGACTAGCGGAGCGAACACCGGGGAGCTGTTTTTT,CASRTSGANTGELFF
TRBJ1-6,TRBD1,TRBV30,NA,TGTGCCTGGAGTATAACACTTTGGACAGGTGGGTATAATTCACCCCTCCACTTT,CAWSITLWTGGYNSPLHF
TRBJ2-3,NA,TRBV5-4,NA,TGTGCCAGCAGCTTGGAATTGGTCAGCACAGATACGCAGTATTTT,CASSLELVSTDTQYF
TRBJ2-7,TRBD1,TRBV7-3,NA,TGTGCCAGCAGCTTTGAGACAGGGGAGCAGTACTTC,CASSFETGEQYF
TRBJ2-2,TRBD2,TRBV9,NA,TGTGCCAGCAGCGTACTAGCGGGAGGTTGGACCGGGGAGCTGTTTTTT,CASSVLAGGWTGELFF
TRBJ2-5,NA,TRBV11-1,NA,TGTGCCAGCAGCCACCAAGAGACCCAGTACTTC,CASSHQETQYF
TRBJ2-3,NA,TRBV3-1/TRBV3-2,NA,TGTGCCAGCAGCCGCCCGACGGGGACTAGCACAGATACGCAGTATTTT,CASSRPTGTSTDTQYF
TRBJ2-7,NA,TRBV7-2,NA,TGTGCCAGCAGCTTAATGCGGGAAATGTACGAGCAGTACTTC,CASSLMREMYEQYF
TRBJ2-7,NA,TRBV7-2,once,TGTGCCAGCAGCTTAGGGAGGGACCACACCTACGAGCAGTACTTC,CASSLGRDHTYEQYF
TRBJ1-1,NA,TRBV5-1,few,TGCGCCAGCAGCTTGAGGTGGGACACTGAAGCTTTCTTT,CASSLRWDTEAFF
TRBJ2-7,TRBD1,TRBV18,NA,TGTGCCAGCTCCAAGGGACAGGGTAACGGAAAGCAGTACTTC,CASSKGQGNGKQYF
TRBJ2-7,NA,TRBV7-2,NA,TGTGCCAGCAGCTTAGTTAGGGGGGAACAGTACTTC,CASSLVRGEQYF
TRBJ2-7,TRBD2,TRBV7-8,NA,TGTGCCAGCAGCTTAGGGGCTAGCGGGGGTTTAGGAACTTACGAGCAGTACTTC,CASSLGASGGLGTYEQYF
TRBJ2-7,TRBD1,TRBV5-1,NA,TGCGCCAGCAGCTGGGGACAGGGAAACTACGAGCAGTACTTC,CASSWGQGNYEQYF
TRBJ1-5,NA,TRBV28,NA,TGTGCCAGCAGTTCCGGGGATAACAATCAGCCCCAGCATTTT,CASSSGDNNQPQHF
TRBJ1-2,NA,TRBV7-5,NA,TGTGCCATACTTCACGGGCGTCCAGGGAGAGACTATGGCTACACCTTC,CAILHGRPGRDYGYTF
TRBJ2-1,TRBD1,TRBV7-2,NA,TGTGCCAGCAGCCCACGAGACAGGGGTCTGCTCTTC,CASSPRDRGLLF